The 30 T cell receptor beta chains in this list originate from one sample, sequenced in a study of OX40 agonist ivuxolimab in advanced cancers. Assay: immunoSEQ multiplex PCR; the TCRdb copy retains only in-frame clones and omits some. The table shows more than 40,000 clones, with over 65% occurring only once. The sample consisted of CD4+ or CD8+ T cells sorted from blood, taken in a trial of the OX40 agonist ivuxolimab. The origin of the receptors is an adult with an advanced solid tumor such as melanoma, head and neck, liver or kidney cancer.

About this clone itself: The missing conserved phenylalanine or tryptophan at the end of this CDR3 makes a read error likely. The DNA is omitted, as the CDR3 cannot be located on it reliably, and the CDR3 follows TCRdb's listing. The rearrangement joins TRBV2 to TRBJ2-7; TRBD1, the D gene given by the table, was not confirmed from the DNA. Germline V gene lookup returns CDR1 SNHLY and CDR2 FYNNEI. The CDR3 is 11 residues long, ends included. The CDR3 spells CASSLTGFGSY.

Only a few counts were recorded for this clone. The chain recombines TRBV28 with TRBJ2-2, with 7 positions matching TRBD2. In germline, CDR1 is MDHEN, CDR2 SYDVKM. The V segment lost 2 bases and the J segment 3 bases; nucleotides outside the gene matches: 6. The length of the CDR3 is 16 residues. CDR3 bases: TGTGCCAGCAGTTTAGGCGGGAGTAGGTACACCGGGGAGCTGTTTTTT. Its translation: CASSLGGSRYTGELFF.

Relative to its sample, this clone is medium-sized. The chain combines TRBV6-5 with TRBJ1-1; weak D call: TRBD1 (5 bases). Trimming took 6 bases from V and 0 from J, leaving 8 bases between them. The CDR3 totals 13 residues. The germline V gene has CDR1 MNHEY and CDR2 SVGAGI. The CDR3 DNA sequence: TGTGCCAGCAGATGGGGGGTGAACACTGAAGCTTTCTTT. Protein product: CASRWGVNTEAFF.

The CDR3 reads CASSLDQSSYNEQFF. The CDR3 nucleotides are TGCGCCAGCAGCCTGGACCAGAGCTCCTACAATGAGCAGTTCTTC. This chain connects TRBV5-1 to TRBJ2-1, with D unclear. The length of the CDR3 is 15 residues. From germline, CDR1 is SGHRS and CDR2 YFSETQ. The V gene lost 4 bases and the J gene lost 0 bases, with 11 bases spanning the gap.

The DNA for the CDR3 is TGTGCCACCAGCAGGGGGACAGGGCGTGCCGTCGGGACCAAAAACATTCAGTACTTC. Its protein is CATSRGTGRAVGTKNIQYF. The chain uses TRBV15 and TRBJ2-4, with 9 bases matching TRBD1. Trimming at V came to 3 bases and at J to 2 bases, leaving 14 bases not matched to a gene. The germline V gene encodes CDR1 LNHNV and CDR2 YYDKDF (reference sequence). There are 19 residues in the CDR3.

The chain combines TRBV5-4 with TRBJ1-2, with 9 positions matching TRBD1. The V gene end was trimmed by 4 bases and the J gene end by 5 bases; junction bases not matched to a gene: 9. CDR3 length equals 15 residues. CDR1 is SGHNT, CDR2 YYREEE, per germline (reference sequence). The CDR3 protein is CASSLERTGAYGYTF. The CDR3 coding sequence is TGTGCCAGCAGCCTTGAAAGGACAGGGGCATATGGCTACACCTTC.

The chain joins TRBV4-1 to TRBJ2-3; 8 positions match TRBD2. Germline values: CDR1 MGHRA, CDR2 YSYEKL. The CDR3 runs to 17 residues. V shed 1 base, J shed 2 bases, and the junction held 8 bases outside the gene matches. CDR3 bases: TGCGCCAGCAGCCAAGGGCTAGCGGGCCAAGTCACAGATACGCAGTATTTT. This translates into CASSQGLAGQVTDTQYF.

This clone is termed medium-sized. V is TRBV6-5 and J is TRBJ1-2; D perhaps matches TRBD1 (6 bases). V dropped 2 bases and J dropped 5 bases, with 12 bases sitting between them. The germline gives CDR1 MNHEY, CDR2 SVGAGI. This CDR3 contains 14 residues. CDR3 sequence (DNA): TGTGCCAGCAGTTACCTGGACAGAATGTATGGCTACACCTTC. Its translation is CASSYLDRMYGYTF.

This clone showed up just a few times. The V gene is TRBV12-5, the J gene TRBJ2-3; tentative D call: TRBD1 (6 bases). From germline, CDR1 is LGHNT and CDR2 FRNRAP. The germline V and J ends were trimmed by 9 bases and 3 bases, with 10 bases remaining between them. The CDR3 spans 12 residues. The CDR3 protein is CASNRVTDTQYF. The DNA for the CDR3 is TGTGCTAGCAACAGGGTAACAGATACGCAGTATTTT.

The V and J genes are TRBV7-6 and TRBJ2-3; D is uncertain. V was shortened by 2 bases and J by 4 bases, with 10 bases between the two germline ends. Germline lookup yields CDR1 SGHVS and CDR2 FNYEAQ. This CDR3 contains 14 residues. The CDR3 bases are TGTGCCAGCAGCTTATTTAGTGCAGCAGATACGCAGTATTTT. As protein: CASSLFSAADTQYF.

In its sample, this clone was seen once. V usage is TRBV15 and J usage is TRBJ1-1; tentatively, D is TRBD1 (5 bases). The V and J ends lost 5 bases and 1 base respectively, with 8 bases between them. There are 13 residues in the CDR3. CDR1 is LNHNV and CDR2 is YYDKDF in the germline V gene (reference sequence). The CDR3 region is CATSQGWNTEAFF. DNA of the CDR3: TGTGCCACCAGCCAGGGATGGAACACTGAAGCTTTCTTT.

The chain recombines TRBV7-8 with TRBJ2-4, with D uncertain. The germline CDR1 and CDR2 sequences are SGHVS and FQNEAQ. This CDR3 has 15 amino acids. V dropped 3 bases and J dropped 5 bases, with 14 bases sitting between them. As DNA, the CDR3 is TGTGCCAGCAGCTTCGCTCCAGGTTTTCAAAACATTCAGTACTTC. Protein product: CASSFAPGFQNIQYF.

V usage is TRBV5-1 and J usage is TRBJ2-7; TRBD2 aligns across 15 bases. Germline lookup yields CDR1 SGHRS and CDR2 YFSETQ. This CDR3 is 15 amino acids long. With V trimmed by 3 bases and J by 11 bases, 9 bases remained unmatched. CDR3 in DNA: TGCGCCAGCAGCTCGACAGGGGGACTAGCGGGAGGCAAGTACTTC. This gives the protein CASSSTGGLAGGKYF.

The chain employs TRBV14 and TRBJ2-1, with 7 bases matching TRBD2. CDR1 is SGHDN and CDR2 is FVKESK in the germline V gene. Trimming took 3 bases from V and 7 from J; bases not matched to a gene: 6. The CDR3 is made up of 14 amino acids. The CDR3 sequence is CASSQAGTTNEQFF. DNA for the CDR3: TGTGCCAGCAGCCAGGCCGGGACTACAAATGAGCAGTTCTTC.

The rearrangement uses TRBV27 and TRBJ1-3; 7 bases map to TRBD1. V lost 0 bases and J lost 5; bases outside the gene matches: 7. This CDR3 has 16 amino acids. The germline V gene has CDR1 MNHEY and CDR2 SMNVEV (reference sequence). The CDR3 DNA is TGTGCCAGCAGTTTATCGTCAGGGGGTGCAAGAAACACCATATATTTT. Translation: CASSLSSGGARNTIYF.

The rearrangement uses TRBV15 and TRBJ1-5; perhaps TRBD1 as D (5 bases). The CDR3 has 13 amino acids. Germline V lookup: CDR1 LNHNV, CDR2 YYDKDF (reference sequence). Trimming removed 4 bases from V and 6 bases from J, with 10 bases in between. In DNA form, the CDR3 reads TGTGCCACCAGCACGATGGGGGGTCAGCCCCAGCATTTT. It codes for CATSTMGGQPQHF.

The CDR3 bases are TGCGCCAGCAGCTTCCGGCGGGACTCCTACAATGAGCAGTTCTTC. It codes for CASSFRRDSYNEQFF. The rearrangement joins TRBV5-1 to TRBJ2-1; TRBD2 might be the D (6 bases). Trimming cost V 2 bases and J 0 bases, with 9 bases left between them. CDR1 SGHRS and CDR2 YFSETQ come from the germline V gene. The length of the CDR3 is 15 residues.

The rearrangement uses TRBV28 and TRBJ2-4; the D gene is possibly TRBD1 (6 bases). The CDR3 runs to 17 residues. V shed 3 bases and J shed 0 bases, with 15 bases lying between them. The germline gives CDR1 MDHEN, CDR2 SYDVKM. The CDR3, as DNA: TGTGCCAGCAGTTTGTCTCAGGGGCCGCTAGCCAAAAACATTCAGTACTTC. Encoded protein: CASSLSQGPLAKNIQYF.

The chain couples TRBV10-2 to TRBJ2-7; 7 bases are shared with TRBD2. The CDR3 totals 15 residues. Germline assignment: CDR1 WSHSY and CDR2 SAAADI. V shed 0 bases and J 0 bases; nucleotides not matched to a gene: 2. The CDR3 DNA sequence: TGCGCCAGCAGTGAGTCGTGGGGGGGCTCCTACGAGCAGTACTTC. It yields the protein CASSESWGGSYEQYF.

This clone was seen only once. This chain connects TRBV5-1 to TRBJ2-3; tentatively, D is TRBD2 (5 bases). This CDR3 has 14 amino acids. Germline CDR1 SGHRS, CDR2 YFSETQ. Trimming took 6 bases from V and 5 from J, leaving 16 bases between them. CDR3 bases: TGCGCCAGCACCGATAAGTTGGCGGGAGATACGCAGTATTTT. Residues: CASTDKLAGDTQYF.

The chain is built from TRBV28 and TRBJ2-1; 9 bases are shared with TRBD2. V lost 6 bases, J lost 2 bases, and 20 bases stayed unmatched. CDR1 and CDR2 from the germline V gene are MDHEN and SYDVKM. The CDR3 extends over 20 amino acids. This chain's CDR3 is CASRSRRREGLRGPYNEQFF. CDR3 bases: TGTGCCAGCAGGTCCCGCCGGCGGGAGGGCTTGAGGGGGCCCTACAATGAGCAGTTCTTC.

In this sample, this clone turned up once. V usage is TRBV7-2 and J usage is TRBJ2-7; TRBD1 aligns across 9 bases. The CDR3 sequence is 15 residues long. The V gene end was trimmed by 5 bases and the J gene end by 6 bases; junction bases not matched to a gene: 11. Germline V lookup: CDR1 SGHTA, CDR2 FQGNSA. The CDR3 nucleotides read TGTGCCAGCAGCCCCCAGCCGGGACAGGGATTCGAGCAGTACTTC. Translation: CASSPQPGQGFEQYF.

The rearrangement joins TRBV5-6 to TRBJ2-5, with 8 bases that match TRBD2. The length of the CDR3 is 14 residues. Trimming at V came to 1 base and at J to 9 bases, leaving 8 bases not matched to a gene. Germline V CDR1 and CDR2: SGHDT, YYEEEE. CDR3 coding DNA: TGTGCCAGCAGCTTGTACAGTGACGGGGGGGCCCAGTACTTC. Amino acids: CASSLYSDGGAQYF. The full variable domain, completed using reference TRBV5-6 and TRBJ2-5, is DAGVTQSPTHLIKTRGQQVTLRCSPKSGHDTVSWYQQALGQGPQFIFQYYEEEERQRGNFPDRFSGHQFPNYSSELNVNALLLGDSALYLCASSLYSDGGAQYFGPGTRLLVL.

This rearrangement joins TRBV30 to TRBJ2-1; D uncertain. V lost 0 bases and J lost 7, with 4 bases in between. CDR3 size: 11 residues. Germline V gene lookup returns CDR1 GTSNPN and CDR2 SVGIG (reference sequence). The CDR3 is CAWSVKNEQFF. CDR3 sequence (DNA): TGTGCCTGGAGTGTAAAGAATGAGCAGTTCTTC.

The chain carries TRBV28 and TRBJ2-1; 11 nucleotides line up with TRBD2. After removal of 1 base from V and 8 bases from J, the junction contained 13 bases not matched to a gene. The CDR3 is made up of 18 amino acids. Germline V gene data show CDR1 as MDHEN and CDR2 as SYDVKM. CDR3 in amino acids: CASSLSGLASGRPYEQFF. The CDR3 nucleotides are TGTGCCAGCAGTTTATCCGGGTTAGCTAGCGGGAGGCCCTATGAGCAGTTCTTC.

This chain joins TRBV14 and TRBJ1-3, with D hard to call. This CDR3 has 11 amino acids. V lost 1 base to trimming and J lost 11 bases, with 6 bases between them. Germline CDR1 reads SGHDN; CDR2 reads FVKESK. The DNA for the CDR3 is TGTGCCAGCAGCCAAGCGACCGCCATATATTTT. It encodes CASSQATAIYF.

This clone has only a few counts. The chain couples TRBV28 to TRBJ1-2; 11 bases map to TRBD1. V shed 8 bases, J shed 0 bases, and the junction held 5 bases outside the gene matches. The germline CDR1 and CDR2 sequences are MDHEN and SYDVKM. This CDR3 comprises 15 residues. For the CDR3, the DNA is TGTGCCAGCCGGGACAGGGGGAGTCCTAACTATGGCTACACCTTC. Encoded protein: CASRDRGSPNYGYTF.

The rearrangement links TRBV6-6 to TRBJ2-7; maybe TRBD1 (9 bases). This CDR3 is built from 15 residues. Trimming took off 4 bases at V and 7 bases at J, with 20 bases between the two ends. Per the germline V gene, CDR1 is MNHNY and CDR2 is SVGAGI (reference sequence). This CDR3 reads CASSLAGTGHTEQYF. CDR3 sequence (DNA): TGTGCCAGCAGTTTAGCGGGGACAGGGCATACAGAGCAGTACTTC.

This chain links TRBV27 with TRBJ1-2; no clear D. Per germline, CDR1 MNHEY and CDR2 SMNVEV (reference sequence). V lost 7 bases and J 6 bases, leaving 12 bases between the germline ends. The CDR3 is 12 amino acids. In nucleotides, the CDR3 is TGTGCCAGCAACGACACGCGGAATGGCTACACCTTC. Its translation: CASNDTRNGYTF.

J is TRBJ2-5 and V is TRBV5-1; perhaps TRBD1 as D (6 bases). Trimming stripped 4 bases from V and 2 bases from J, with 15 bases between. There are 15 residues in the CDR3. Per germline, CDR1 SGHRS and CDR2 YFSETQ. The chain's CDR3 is CASSPMRTDQETQYF. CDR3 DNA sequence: TGCGCCAGCAGCCCCATGCGGACAGATCAAGAGACCCAGTACTTC. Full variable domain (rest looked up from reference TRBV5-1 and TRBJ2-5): KAGVTQTPRYLIKTRGQQVTLSCSPISGHRSVSWYQQTPGQGLQFLFEYFSETQRNKGNFPGRFSGRQFSNSRSEMNVSTLELGDSALYLCASSPMRTDQETQYFGPGTRLLVL.